Listed here is a single T cell receptor beta chain. J gave up 5 bases and V 12 bases, and 3 bases lay outside the gene matches. This CDR3 region has 11 residues. The V gene's germline CDR1 is KGHDR and CDR2 SFDVKD. This sample is drawn from a study of blood T cell repertoires in COVID-19. Study as a whole: Sites in the United States, Italy and Spain provided acute and convalescent COVID-19 samples. T cells, B-cell-depleted T cells, or PBMCs provided the cDNA or gDNA that served as material.

In the original analysis: Amplification of reference gene primers provided the estimated nucleated cell counts. Clones were read by immunoSEQ multiplex PCR, and TCRdb kept only the in-frame ones, dropping some. From that table come the V and J calls and clone size; the DNA was used to work out D and trimming. The table shows about 180,000 clones, with around 80% occurring only once. This clonotype was sampled from an older man with active or convalescent COVID-19. Specimen: peripheral blood. The rearrangement joins TRBV24-1 to TRBJ2-1; 7 bases fit TRBD1. The CDR3 is CAVGTDNEQFF. The DNA for the CDR3 is TGTGCCGTAGGGACAGACAATGAGCAGTTCTTC.